The present TCR beta chain was sequenced within a study of cytomegalovirus exposure and HLA in healthy donors. 60 Vbeta and 13 Jbeta primers were used in PCR. Measured with immunoSEQ multiplex PCR; TCRdb has only the in-frame clones, and not every one. The table shows 100,000 or so clones, with approximately 88% occurring only once. Germline V gene lookup returns CDR1 SQVTM and CDR2 ANQGSEA. The CDR3 is made up of 15 amino acids. V shed 7 bases and J shed 4 bases, with 20 bases lying between them. In its sample, this clone was seen once. The sequence came from a man in his late teens or twenties in good health and CMV-seronegative. The sequencing sample was made of PBMCs. The V gene is TRBV29-1, the J gene TRBJ2-1; possibly TRBD1 or TRBD2 for D (8 bases each). CDR3 region: CSAERGTGSYNEQFF. The CDR3 DNA reads as TGCAGCGCTGAGCGGGGGACAGGCAGTTACAATGAGCAGTTCTTC.